Sequencing of this T cell receptor beta chain was carried out in a study of cytomegalovirus exposure and HLA in healthy donors. The PCR used 60 Vbeta and 13 Jbeta primers. The repertoire was sequenced with immunoSEQ multiplex PCR; TCRdb's copy has only in-frame clones and lacks some. The sample holds some 150,000 clones, about four fifths seen once. As for the donors, each was a healthy bone marrow donor. This CDR3 comprises 12 residues. Trimming took off 4 bases at V and 10 bases at J, with 10 bases between the two ends. Looked up from germline, CDR1 is MNHEY and CDR2 is SVGAGI. The clonotype was recovered from a man aged 25-40 years in good health and CMV-seronegative. V usage is TRBV6-5 and J usage is TRBJ2-2, with D perhaps matching TRBD1 (5 bases). The sample taken for sequencing was PBMCs. The CDR3 region is CASSSPGKELFF. The CDR3 nucleotides are TGTGCCAGCAGTTCGCCAGGGAAGGAGCTGTTTTTT.